Below, 29 T cell receptor beta chains from the same sample are listed, as sequenced in a study of blood T cell repertoires in COVID-19. TCRdb's copy holds only in-frame clones and misses some; the assay was immunoSEQ multiplex PCR. The sample has more than 200,000 clones, around four fifths seen once; the top ten hold under 3%. Sequences were obtained from peripheral blood. The receptors were gathered from a woman in her seventies with active or convalescent COVID-19.

In nucleotides, the CDR3 is TGTGCCAGCAGTATAGGGGGGGCGAGTTCCCCGGCAGATACGCAGTATTTT. This codes for CASSIGGASSPADTQYF. V and J are TRBV28 and TRBJ2-3; the D gene is possibly TRBD2 (7 bases). Trimming pared 5 bases from V and 4 bases from J, leaving 22 bases between. Germline-derived CDR1 and CDR2 are MDHEN and SYDVKM. This CDR3 contains 17 residues.

This rearrangement joins TRBV9 to TRBJ2-3; tentative D call: TRBD2 (6 bases). Trimming took off 2 bases at V and 2 bases at J, with 15 bases between the two ends. CDR1 is SGDLS and CDR2 is YYNGEE in the germline V gene. The CDR3 is made up of 16 amino acids. DNA for the CDR3: TGTGCCAGCAGCGTCGAACCGGGACTCACCACAGATACGCAGTATTTT. It codes for CASSVEPGLTTDTQYF. The variable domain in full, with the rest retrieved from reference TRBV9 and TRBJ2-3, is DSGVTQTPKHLITATGQRVTLRCSPRSGDLSVYWYQQSLDQGLQFLIQYYNGEERAKGNILERFSAQQFPDLHSELNLSSLELGDSALYFCASSVEPGLTTDTQYFGPGTRLTVL.

This chain joins TRBV7-9 and TRBJ2-1; unclear D gene. Germline CDR1 is SEHNR and CDR2 is FQNEAQ (reference sequence). V was pared by 8 bases and J by 0 bases, with 11 bases between. CDR3 length: 14 residues. CDR3 sequence: CASRSSSSYNEQFF. The CDR3 DNA follows: TGTGCCAGCCGAAGTTCCAGCTCCTACAATGAGCAGTTCTTC.

This clone appeared a few times. This chain connects TRBV5-4 to TRBJ1-1; tentatively, D is TRBD1 (6 bases). Trimming stripped 5 bases from V and 3 bases from J, with 20 bases between. CDR3 length equals 16 residues. The germline CDR1 and CDR2 sequences are SGHNT and YYREEE (reference sequence). For the CDR3, the DNA is TGTGCCAGCAGTCCAGGCGGGGGCAGGGCCCACACTGAAGCTTTCTTT. It yields the protein CASSPGGGRAHTEAFF.

This chain connects TRBV30 to TRBJ2-7, with 7 bases matching TRBD1. V was pared by 4 bases and J by 6 bases, with 12 bases of the junction left unmatched. This CDR3 is built from 14 residues. Germline CDR1 GTSNPN, CDR2 SVGIG (reference sequence). The CDR3 DNA sequence: TGTGCCTGGAACAACAGGGGCCCCCTTGGCGAGCAGTACTTC. Amino acid sequence: CAWNNRGPLGEQYF.

V gene TRBV5-5 combines with J gene TRBJ2-7; 8 positions agree with TRBD1. Per the germline V gene, CDR1 is SGHKS and CDR2 is YYEKEE (reference sequence). With 0 bases clipped from V and 2 bases from J, the junction kept 7 bases outside the gene matches. The CDR3 loop spans 16 amino acids. CDR3 sequence (DNA): TGTGCCAGCAGCTTGGGGACAGGGAGTTTCACCTACGAGCAGTACTTC. Translating it yields CASSLGTGSFTYEQYF.

This chain links TRBV19 with TRBJ1-2; D remains ambiguous. V lost 5 bases and J 3 bases, leaving 13 bases between the germline ends. The CDR3 has 14 amino acids. Germline lookup yields CDR1 LNHDA and CDR2 SQIVND (reference sequence). The CDR3 DNA sequence: TGTGCCAGTAGTTTATCGGGGTGGGACTATGGCTACACCTTC. This translates into CASSLSGWDYGYTF.

In its sample, this clone was seen many times. The chain carries TRBV5-6 and TRBJ1-5, with 11 bases fitting TRBD1. This CDR3 is 17 amino acids long. Trimming removed 2 bases from V and 4 bases from J; junction bases left unmatched: 8. From germline, CDR1 is SGHDT and CDR2 YYEEEE. As DNA, the CDR3 is TGTGCCAGCAGCTTACTAGCCGGGACAGGGGGTAATCAGCCCCAGCATTTT. Its translation: CASSLLAGTGGNQPQHF.

CDR3 sequence: CASSEQFQETQYF. The CDR3 DNA follows: TGTGCCAGCTCAGAACAGTTCCAAGAGACCCAGTACTTC. The chain joins TRBV18 to TRBJ2-5; D gene unclear. There are 13 residues in the CDR3. V was clipped by 5 bases and J by 1 base, with 8 bases between them. Germline V CDR1 and CDR2: KGHSH, LQKENI.

This clone appeared once. The chain is built from TRBV4-3 and TRBJ1-5; TRBD1 is a possible D gene (5 bases). Trimming took off 0 bases at V and 8 bases at J, with 17 bases between the two ends. The germline V gene encodes CDR1 LGHNA and CDR2 YSLEER. The CDR3 covers 16 residues. CDR3 protein: CASSQDRWGSAKPQHF. For the CDR3, the DNA is TGCGCCAGCAGCCAAGATAGGTGGGGCAGCGCAAAGCCCCAGCATTTT.

CDR3 protein: CAWIGKRAGENEQFF. CDR3 nucleotide sequence: TGTGCCTGGATCGGAAAAAGGGCGGGGGAAAATGAGCAGTTCTTC. The chain couples TRBV30 to TRBJ2-1; TRBD2 aligns across 7 bases. Germline trimming cut 4 bases from V and 7 bases from J; bases unmatched to any gene: 13. The length of the CDR3 is 15 residues. Per germline, CDR1 GTSNPN and CDR2 SVGIG (reference sequence).

The gene calls are TRBV28 and TRBJ2-1; possible D gene TRBD2, 6 bases. CDR3 length equals 14 residues. Germline CDR1 and CDR2: MDHEN and SYDVKM. Trimming shortened V by 5 bases and J by 2 bases, and 10 bases separated the two germline ends. The CDR3 is CASSGGRPYNEQFF. The CDR3 DNA is TGTGCCAGCAGTGGGGGGAGGCCCTACAATGAGCAGTTCTTC.

The table lists this clone with a few counts. This chain connects TRBV19 to TRBJ1-2, with D uncertain. This CDR3 contains 12 residues. Per germline, CDR1 LNHDA and CDR2 SQIVND (reference sequence). V shed 3 bases and J shed 0 bases, with 2 bases lying between them. CDR3 coding DNA: TGTGCCAGTAGTATCTCTAACTATGGCTACACCTTC. It yields the protein CASSISNYGYTF.

This chain's CDR3 is CSASPDVLAGDLKDTQYF. The CDR3 DNA sequence: TGCAGCGCCTCCCCCGACGTACTAGCGGGGGACCTCAAGGATACGCAGTATTTT. The V and J genes are TRBV29-1 and TRBJ2-3, with 11 bases identical to TRBD2. V gave up 7 bases and J gave up 6 bases; unmatched junction bases: 21. The germline V gene encodes CDR1 SQVTM and CDR2 ANQGSEA. The CDR3 sequence is 18 residues long.

This chain connects TRBV5-1 to TRBJ2-7; no firm D call. Per the germline V gene, CDR1 is SGHRS and CDR2 is YFSETQ. V was shortened by 2 bases and J by 2 bases, with 5 bases between the two germline ends. The CDR3 totals 12 residues. CDR3 sequence reads: CASSLSAYEQYF. CDR3 DNA sequence: TGCGCCAGCAGCTTATCGGCCTACGAGCAGTACTTC.

This clone was found once. The CDR3: CASSSEKTTVYGYTF. Here the CDR3 DNA reads TGTGCCAGCAGCTCGGAAAAGACGACAGTCTATGGCTACACCTTC. The genes are TRBV5-4 and TRBJ1-2; TRBD1 might be the D (5 bases). Deletions cut 3 bases from V and 4 bases from J, with 16 bases between. The length of the CDR3 is 15 residues. The germline CDR1 and CDR2 sequences are SGHNT and YYREEE (reference sequence).

The chain combines TRBV27 with TRBJ1-5; no definite D call. With 5 bases removed from V and 0 bases from J, the gap between germline ends came to 14 bases. CDR1 and CDR2 from the germline V gene are MNHEY and SMNVEV (reference sequence). This CDR3 is built from 16 residues. CDR3 bases: TGTGCCAGCAGTCCCCTCCCGCTCGGTAGCAATCAGCCCCAGCATTTT. Its translation is CASSPLPLGSNQPQHF.

This clone came up once. The rearrangement links TRBV9 to TRBJ1-2; D call uncertain. The CDR3 is 15 residues long. Germline V gene lookup returns CDR1 SGDLS and CDR2 YYNGEE. V was pared by 4 bases and J by 4 bases, with 17 bases between. The CDR3: CASSSPPGFGYGYTF. The CDR3 DNA is TGTGCCAGCAGCTCCCCCCCGGGTTTCGGCTATGGCTACACCTTC.

This chain links TRBV14 with TRBJ2-7; TRBD2 agrees at 10 bases. Germline V gene data show CDR1 as SGHDN and CDR2 as FVKESK. V gave up 4 bases and J gave up 2 bases; unmatched junction bases: 2. This CDR3 has 14 residues. In nucleotides, the CDR3 is TGTGCCAGCAGCCCTAGCGGGGGCACCTACGAGCAGTACTTC. Protein sequence: CASSPSGGTYEQYF.

The J gene is TRBJ1-1, the V gene TRBV6-5; possible D gene TRBD1, 5 bases. V was trimmed by 5 bases and J by 5 bases, leaving 12 bases between them. The CDR3 has 13 amino acids. CDR1 is MNHEY and CDR2 is SVGAGI in the germline V gene. In DNA form, the CDR3 reads TGTGCCAGCAGTACCCAGGGTGGAACTGAAGCTTTCTTT. Encoded protein: CASSTQGGTEAFF.

The chain uses TRBV30 and TRBJ2-6, with a weak D call TRBD1 (6 bases). Trimming shortened V by 5 bases and J by 3 bases, and 11 bases separated the two germline ends. The germline V gene has CDR1 GTSNPN and CDR2 SVGIG (reference sequence). The CDR3 extends over 14 amino acids. CDR3: CAWGTGSGANVLTF. The CDR3 DNA is TGTGCCTGGGGAACAGGGAGTGGGGCCAACGTCCTGACTTTC.

A single count supports this clone. The chain carries TRBV4-2 and TRBJ1-5; the D is unclear. V was cut by 1 base and J by 3 bases, with 10 bases left in between. This CDR3 comprises 15 residues. Germline values: CDR1 LGHNA, CDR2 YNFKEQ. The CDR3 sequence is CASSQVTEYNQPQHF. CDR3 nucleotides: TGTGCCAGCAGCCAAGTCACGGAGTACAATCAGCCCCAGCATTTT.

This clone appeared a few times. This sequence joins TRBV7-9 and TRBJ2-1; D not certain. V was clipped by 3 bases and J by 9 bases, with 9 bases between them. The CDR3 length is 12 residues. Germline lookup yields CDR1 SEHNR and CDR2 FQNEAQ (reference sequence). The CDR3 coding sequence is TGTGCCAGCAGCTTTGACCCGGGTGAGCAGTTCTTC. Its protein product is CASSFDPGEQFF. The variable domain in full, with the rest retrieved from reference TRBV7-9 and TRBJ2-1, is DTGVSQNPRHKITKRGQNVTFRCDPISEHNRLYWYRQTLGQGPEFLTYFQNEAQLEKSRLLSDRFSAERPKGSFSTLEIQRTEQGDSAMYLCASSFDPGEQFFGPGTRLTVL.

This sequence joins TRBV15 and TRBJ1-5; possibly TRBD1 for D (5 bases). With 5 bases removed from V and 7 bases from J, the gap between germline ends came to 27 bases. The CDR3 is 18 residues long. Germline V CDR1 and CDR2: LNHNV, YYDKDF (reference sequence). This chain's CDR3 is CATSGTPYIAIAGQPQHF. DNA for the CDR3: TGTGCCACCAGCGGCACACCGTATATAGCCATAGCAGGGCAGCCCCAGCATTTT.

The rearrangement links TRBV9 to TRBJ2-3; D possibly corresponds to TRBD1 (5 bases). Germline assignment: CDR1 SGDLS and CDR2 YYNGEE. The CDR3 has 15 residues. The V end lost 0 bases, the J end lost 2 bases, and 10 bases lay between the germline ends. CDR3 bases: TGTGCCAGCAGCGTAGGGGGCGCCGTCACAGATACGCAGTATTTT. Translation: CASSVGGAVTDTQYF.

V and J are TRBV19 and TRBJ1-4, with a possible D match to TRBD1 (5 bases). The CDR3 consists of 16 residues. The V and J ends lost 4 bases and 1 base respectively, with 13 bases between them. Germline V lookup: CDR1 LNHDA, CDR2 SQIVND (reference sequence). The CDR3 protein is CASSKWDGGTNEKLFF. Written as DNA, the CDR3 is TGTGCCAGTAGTAAATGGGACGGGGGAACTAATGAAAAACTGTTTTTT. Supplemented by reference TRBV19 and TRBJ1-4, the full variable domain reads DGGITQSPKYLFRKEGQNVTLSCEQNLNHDAMYWYRQDPGQGLRLIYYSQIVNDFQKGDIAEGYSVSREKKESFPLTVTSAQKNPTAFYLCASSKWDGGTNEKLFFGSGTQLSVL.

This chain joins TRBV7-9 and TRBJ2-1; 7 bases fit TRBD2. The trim removed 3 bases at V and 5 bases at J, leaving 4 bases unmatched. CDR1 is SEHNR and CDR2 is FQNEAQ in the germline V gene (reference sequence). The CDR3 runs 14 residues. The DNA of the CDR3 is TGTGCCAGCAGCTTGAGCGGGATCGACAATGAGCAGTTCTTC. Its translation: CASSLSGIDNEQFF.

As DNA, the CDR3 is TGTGCCAGCAGCTTAGTCAGGACAGAAGCTTTCTTT. This codes for CASSLVRTEAFF. V gene TRBV7-2 combines with J gene TRBJ1-1; perhaps TRBD1 as D (5 bases). Germline values: CDR1 SGHTA, CDR2 FQGNSA. The germline V and J ends were trimmed by 1 base and 8 bases, with 8 bases remaining between them. CDR3 size: 12 residues.

This clone was seen only once. The chain links TRBV7-3 to TRBJ2-5; D is possibly TRBD2 (5 bases). The CDR3 runs 13 residues. Per germline, CDR1 SGHTA and CDR2 FQGTGA. The V end lost 3 bases, the J end lost 4 bases, and 9 bases lay between the germline ends. The CDR3 is CASSFLGGETQYF. CDR3 DNA sequence: TGTGCCAGCAGCTTTCTCGGAGGAGAGACCCAGTACTTC.